This T cell receptor (beta chain) was captured in a study of identical twins. Study-wide results and caveats: Insertions were reduced in abundant cord blood beta clonotypes but not in memory repertoires. Excess sharing by twins proved weaker in beta out-of-frame sequences. Analyses of zero insertions could be partly confounded by invariant MAIT and iNKT cells.

Trimming left V 3 bases short and J 5 bases short, with 13 bases between. CDR3 length: 14 residues. Germline V gives CDR1 SGHVS, CDR2 FNYEAQ. A universal primer site came from template switching; cDNA carried unique molecular identifiers. MiXCR was run by TCRdb on the 5' RACE reads, yielding one entry per CDR3 protein. The sample has 400,000 to 600,000 distinct CDR3 sequences, about 20% seen once. In the case of this clonotype: Its cognate antigen is unknown.

Another study also made use of these data, one on yellow fever vaccine responses in identical twins.

Input material: CD4+ T cells sorted from blood. The chain employs TRBV7-6 and TRBJ2-5, with D possibly being TRBD1 or TRBD2 (6 bases each). This TCR was sampled from a woman aged 18-29 years in good health. The CDR3 region is CASSFGGPMETQYF. The CDR3 DNA is TGTGCCAGCAGCTTTGGGGGGCCCATGGAGACCCAGTACTTC.